Below are 9 T cell receptor beta chains sequenced from a single sample in a study of shared clonotypes between healthy human individuals (dated by TCRdb to the early 2020s). Library preparation was by the immunoSEQ multiplex PCR assay. This immuneACCESS table, as held by TCRdb, lists in-frame sequences with V and J called but not all clones. Of the missing ones, under half trace to an unresolved V gene in checked studies; the others have no known cause. The sample table records 900,000 to 1,200,000 clones; 75% to 85% of these occur just once. 0.55% to 0.7% of the sample goes to the ten largest clones. Source material: memory CD4+ T cells from PBMCs. What the cell subset or site label conveys for this sample: CD45RA-negative fraction. These receptors all come from a man between 18 and 29 years old in good health. Some clones in this sample may be carry-over from other donors' samples.

V usage is TRBV7-8 and J usage is TRBJ1-5, with TRBD1 as a possible D gene (6 bases). The CDR3 totals 14 residues. The V gene's germline CDR1 is SGHVS and CDR2 FQNEAQ. The V and J ends lost 1 base and 8 bases respectively, with 12 bases between them. Here the CDR3 reads CASSLGQGREPQHF. The CDR3 bases are TGTGCCAGCAGCTTAGGTCAGGGGCGTGAGCCCCAGCATTTT.

Note on this clone: The same CDR3 is also encoded by other DNA sequences in this sample. The chain has TRBV28 and TRBJ2-7; 7 bases map to TRBD1. The CDR3 contains 13 residues. J gave up 4 bases and V 2 bases, and 2 bases lay outside the gene matches. Germline CDR1 MDHEN, CDR2 SYDVKM. CDR3 loop: CASSLGGQYEQYF. In nucleotides, the CDR3 is TGTGCCAGCAGTTTAGGGGGACAGTACGAGCAGTACTTC.

This sequence joins TRBV9 and TRBJ1-5; D possibly corresponds to TRBD1 (5 bases). V was shortened by 0 bases and J by 4 bases, with 11 bases between the two germline ends. This CDR3 has 15 amino acids. CDR1 SGDLS and CDR2 YYNGEE come from the germline V gene. The CDR3 DNA is TGTGCCAGCAGCGTAGGTGTGACAGAAAATCAGCCCCAGCATTTT. Translating gives CASSVGVTENQPQHF. Full variable domain (rest looked up from reference TRBV9 and TRBJ1-5): DSGVTQTPKHLITATGQRVTLRCSPRSGDLSVYWYQQSLDQGLQFLIQYYNGEERAKGNILERFSAQQFPDLHSELNLSSLELGDSALYFCASSVGVTENQPQHFGDGTRLSIL.

Concerning this clone: The junction departs from germline at one end; a sequencing error may be responsible. The chain carries TRBV19 and TRBJ1-1; D is uncertain. The CDR3 runs to 15 residues. The germline gives CDR1 LNHDA, CDR2 SQIVND (reference sequence). The CDR3 reads CASISPFGGNTEAFF. Here the CDR3 DNA reads TGTGCAAGTATATCCCCTTTTGGCGGGAACACTGAAGCTTTCTTT.

The rearrangement uses TRBV9 and TRBJ1-5; TRBD1 might be the D (5 bases). Germline lookup yields CDR1 SGDLS and CDR2 YYNGEE. Trimming cost V 0 bases and J 7 bases, with 20 bases left between them. The CDR3 is 17 amino acids. This chain's CDR3 is CASSVARGSGVQQPQHF. The CDR3 nucleotides read TGTGCCAGCAGCGTAGCTAGGGGTTCCGGGGTACAACAGCCCCAGCATTTT.

The CDR3 region has the DNA TGTGCCAGCAGACTAGGGGGGGCTAGCGGGACTTACAATGAGCAGTTCTTC. Translating it yields CASRLGGASGTYNEQFF. The rearrangement links TRBV2 to TRBJ2-1; 9 bases line up with TRBD2. Germline-derived CDR1 and CDR2 are SNHLY and FYNNEI. V gave up 6 bases and J gave up 4 bases; unmatched junction bases: 13. CDR3 length equals 17 residues.

This clone was observed a handful of times. This chain links TRBV29-1 with TRBJ2-7; D ambiguous. The CDR3 is 13 residues long. Germline V gene data show CDR1 as SQVTM and CDR2 as ANQGSEA. The V and J ends lost 4 bases and 2 bases respectively, with 12 bases between them. The DNA of the CDR3 is TGCAGCGTTGGTAAGGGCTTAACCTACGAGCAGTACTTC. This gives the protein CSVGKGLTYEQYF.

The rearrangement links TRBV21-1 to TRBJ1-5; the table's TRBD1 call for D was not verified on the DNA. TRBV21-1 corresponds to a pseudogene. The CDR3 consists of 15 residues. The CDR3 here is CASSKLDRYSQPQHF. The CDR3 nucleotides read TGTGCCAGCAGCAAATTGGACAGATATAGTCAGCCCCAGCATTTT.

The chain uses TRBV4-1 and TRBJ1-5; the D is unclear. V was clipped by 2 bases and J by 2 bases, with 16 bases between them. Germline lookup yields CDR1 MGHRA and CDR2 YSYEKL. This CDR3 is built from 17 residues. In DNA form, the CDR3 reads TGCGCCAGCAGCCAACCCACAGATCCTTTACGCAATCAGCCCCAGCATTTT. Amino acid sequence: CASSQPTDPLRNQPQHF.